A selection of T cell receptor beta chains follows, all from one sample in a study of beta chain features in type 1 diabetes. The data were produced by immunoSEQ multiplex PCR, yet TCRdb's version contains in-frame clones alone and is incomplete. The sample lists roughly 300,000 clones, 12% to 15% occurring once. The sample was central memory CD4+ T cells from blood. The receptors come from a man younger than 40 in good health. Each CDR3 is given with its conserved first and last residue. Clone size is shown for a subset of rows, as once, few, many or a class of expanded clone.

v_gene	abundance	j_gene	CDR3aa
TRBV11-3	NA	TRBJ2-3	CASENTDTQYF
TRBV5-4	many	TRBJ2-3	CASSLGSGGDTQYF
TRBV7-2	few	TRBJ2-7	CASKGARGSYEQYF
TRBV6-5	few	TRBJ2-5	CASNRGGYVETQYF
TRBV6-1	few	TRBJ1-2	CASSALRDRANYGYTF
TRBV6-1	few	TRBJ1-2	CASSSGSLWDYGYTF
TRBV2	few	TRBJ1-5	CASSRDSNQPQHF
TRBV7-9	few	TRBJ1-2	CASSLTDSPYGYTF
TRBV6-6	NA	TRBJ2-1	CASSYQGSSYNEQFF
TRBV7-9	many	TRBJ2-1	CARGSLSYNEQFF
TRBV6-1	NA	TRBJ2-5	CASTASGQETQYF
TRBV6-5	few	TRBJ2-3	CASSYRSDYTDTQYF
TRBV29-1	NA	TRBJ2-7	CSVAGTSGTYEQYF
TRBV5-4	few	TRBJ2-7	CASSRGGSSYEQYF